A selection of T cell receptor beta chains follows, all from one sample in a study of cytomegalovirus exposure and HLA in healthy donors. Clones were read by immunoSEQ multiplex PCR, and TCRdb kept only the in-frame ones, dropping some. The table lists around 70,000 clones, 85% to 95% of them singletons. Sequences were obtained from PBMCs. The receptors were sampled from a man younger than 35 in good health and CMV-seronegative. The CDR3 runs from the conserved cysteine through the conserved F or W. A D gene is named only where the DNA matches it firmly. Size is omitted from some rows. Given values are once, few, many or a class for expanded clones.

>TRBJ2-1|.|TRBV7-8|.
CASSVTTYAGEQFF
TGTGCCAGCAGCGTTACCACTTACGCCGGTGAGCAGTTCTTC
>TRBJ2-7|TRBD2|TRBV19|.
CASSKGGLESPF
TGTGCCAGTAGCAAGGGGGGACTAGAATCGCCCTTC
>TRBJ1-1|.|TRBV28|.
CASSLPWGGTEAFF
TGTGCCAGCAGTTTGCCGTGGGGAGGCACTGAAGCTTTCTTT
>TRBJ2-1|.|TRBV13|.
CASSPEGGSSNEQFF
TGTGCCAGCAGCCCCGAAGGGGGATCCAGCAATGAGCAGTTCTTC
>TRBJ2-7|.|TRBV9|.
CASSVEAGWTEQYF
TGTGCCAGCAGCGTAGAGGCAGGGTGGACCGAGCAGTACTTC
>TRBJ2-7|TRBD1|TRBV30|.
CALQGARDEQYF
TGTGCCCTGCAGGGGGCGCGGGACGAGCAGTACTTC
>TRBJ1-5|.|TRBV7-6|.
CASSFGGNQPQHF
TGTGCCAGCAGCTTCGGGGGCAATCAGCCCCAGCATTTT
>TRBJ2-5|.|TRBV15|once
CATSRDNWDKSQETQYF
TGTGCCACCAGCAGAGACAACTGGGACAAAAGCCAAGAGACCCAGTACTTC
>TRBJ2-7|.|TRBV13|.
CASSFGTTYEQYF
TGTGCCAGCAGCTTTGGCACTACCTACGAGCAGTACTTC
>TRBJ2-7|TRBD2|TRBV27|.
CASSLGLAGTVHF
TGTGCCAGCAGTCTCGGACTAGCGGGGACGGTGCACTTC
>TRBJ2-3|.|TRBV6-4|few
CASSDGGATDTQYF
TGTGCCAGCAGTGACGGTGGGGCCACAGATACGCAGTATTTT
>TRBJ2-2|.|TRBV7-9|.
CASSLANLYTGELFF
TGTGCCAGCAGCTTGGCAAATTTGTACACCGGGGAGCTGTTTTTT
>TRBJ2-7|.|TRBV5-6|.
CASSLSPGPGGHEQYF
TGTGCCAGCAGCTTATCGCCCGGGCCGGGGGGCCACGAGCAGTACTTC